This TCR beta chain was found in a study of T cell responses to AZD1222 COVID-19 vaccine. Study observations and caveats: Just a handful of AZD1222 recipients were seropositive at baseline. Spike as a whole was targeted by vaccine-associated CD4 TCRs, dominant at 160-218 and 743-854.

The protocol was immunoSEQ multiplex PCR, while the TCRdb copy is restricted to in-frame clones and leaves out a portion. Here the sample spans some 96,000 clones, approximately 91% being singletons. Points on this clone: Its matching antigen is unknown.

The CDR3 is 14 amino acids. CDR1 is WNHNN and CDR2 is SYGVQD in the germline V gene (reference sequence). V lost 4 bases, J lost 5 bases, and 4 bases stayed unmatched. The genes are TRBV10-1 and TRBJ2-1; the match to TRBD2 covers 8 bases. Sequences were derived from peripheral blood, sampled on day 0 of AZD1222 vaccination. The sequence was obtained from an adult in good health. CDR3 residues: CASSAPGLDNEQFF. The CDR3 bases are TGCGCCAGCAGTGCCCCGGGACTAGACAATGAGCAGTTCTTC.